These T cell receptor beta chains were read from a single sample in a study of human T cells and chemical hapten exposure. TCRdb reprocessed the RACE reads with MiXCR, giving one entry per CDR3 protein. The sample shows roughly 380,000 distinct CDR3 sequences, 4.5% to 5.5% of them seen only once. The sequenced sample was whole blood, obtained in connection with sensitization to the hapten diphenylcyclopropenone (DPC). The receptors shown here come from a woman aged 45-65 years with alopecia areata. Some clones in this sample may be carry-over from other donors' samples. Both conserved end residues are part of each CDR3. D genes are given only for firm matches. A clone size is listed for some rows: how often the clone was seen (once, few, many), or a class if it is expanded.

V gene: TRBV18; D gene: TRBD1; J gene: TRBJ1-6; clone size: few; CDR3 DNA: TGTGCCAGCTCACCAAAGGTGACAGGGCTTGATTCACCCCTCCACTTT; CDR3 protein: CASSPKVTGLDSPLHF
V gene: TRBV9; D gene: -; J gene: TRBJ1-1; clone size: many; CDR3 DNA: TGTGCCAGCAGCGTGACAGAGAACACTGAAGCTTTCTTT; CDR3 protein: CASSVTENTEAFF
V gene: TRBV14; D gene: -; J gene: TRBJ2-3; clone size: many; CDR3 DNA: TGTGCCAGCAGTGAGGGCGGTGCGCAGTATTTT; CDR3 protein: CASSEGGAQYF
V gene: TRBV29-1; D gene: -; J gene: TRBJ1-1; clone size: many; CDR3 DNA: TGCAGCGCCCTGACGTTCATGAACACTGAAGCTTTCTTT; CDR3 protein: CSALTFMNTEAFF
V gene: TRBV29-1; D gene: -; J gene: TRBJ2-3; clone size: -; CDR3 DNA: TGCAGCGTTGAGGAGCGAGGCACAGATACGCAGTATTTT; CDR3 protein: CSVEERGTDTQYF
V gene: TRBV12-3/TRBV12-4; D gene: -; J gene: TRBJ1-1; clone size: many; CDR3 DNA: TGTGCCAGCAGTCCTGACACTGAAGCTTTCTTT; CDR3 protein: CASSPDTEAFF
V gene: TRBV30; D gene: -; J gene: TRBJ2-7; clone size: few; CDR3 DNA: TGTGCCTGGAGTAGGGTTGGCGAGCAGTACTTC; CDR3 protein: CAWSRVGEQYF
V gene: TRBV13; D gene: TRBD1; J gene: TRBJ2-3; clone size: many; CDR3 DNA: TGTGCCAGCAGCTTGAGACAGGGGGCGCCTAAGAGCACAGATACGCAGTATTTT; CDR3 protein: CASSLRQGAPKSTDTQYF
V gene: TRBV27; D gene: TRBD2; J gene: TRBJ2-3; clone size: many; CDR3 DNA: TGTGCCAGCAGACTCCTAGGGACTAGCGGGAGGCGAGATACGCAGTATTTT; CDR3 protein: CASRLLGTSGRRDTQYF
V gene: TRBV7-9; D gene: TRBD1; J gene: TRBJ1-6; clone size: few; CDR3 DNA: TGTGCCAGCACCTTAAAGACAGGGGCTTACTATAATTCACCCCTCCACTTT; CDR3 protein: CASTLKTGAYYNSPLHF
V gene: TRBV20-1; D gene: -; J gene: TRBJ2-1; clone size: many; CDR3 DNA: TGCAGTGCTAGACAGAGCGGTACGAGCTCCTACAATGAGCAGTTCTTC; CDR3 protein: CSARQSGTSSYNEQFF
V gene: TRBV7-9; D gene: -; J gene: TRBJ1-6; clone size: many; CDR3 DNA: TGTGCCAGCAGCTTAGGGGCTAGCTCCTATAATTCACCCCTCCACTTT; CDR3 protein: CASSLGASSYNSPLHF
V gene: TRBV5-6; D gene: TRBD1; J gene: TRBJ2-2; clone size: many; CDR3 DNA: TGTGCCAGCAGCTTGGGACGACAGGGGAGGAACACCGGGGAGCTGTTTTTT; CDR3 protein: CASSLGRQGRNTGELFF
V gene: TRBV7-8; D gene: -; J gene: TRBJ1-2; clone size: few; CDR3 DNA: TGTGCCAGCAGCCCCGGAAGGTTGGCTAACTATGGCTACACCTTC; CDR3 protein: CASSPGRLANYGYTF
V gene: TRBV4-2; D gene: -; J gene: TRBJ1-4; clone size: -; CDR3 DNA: TGTGCCAGCAGCCAATGGTCGAAGGGCTCCTATAATGAAAAACTGTTTTTT; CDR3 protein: CASSQWSKGSYNEKLFF
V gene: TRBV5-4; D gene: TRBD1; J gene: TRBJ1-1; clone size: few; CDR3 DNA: TGTGCCAGCAGCTTGGGTACAGGGGGCAGGGACACTGAAGCTTTCTTT; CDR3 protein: CASSLGTGGRDTEAFF
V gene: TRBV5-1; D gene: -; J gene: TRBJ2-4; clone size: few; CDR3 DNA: TGCAGGGGGGAGGCCCGCAAAAACATTCAGTACTTC; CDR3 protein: CRGEARKNIQYF
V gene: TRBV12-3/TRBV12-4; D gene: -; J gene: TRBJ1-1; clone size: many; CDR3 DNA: TGTGCCAGCAGTTTAGCGGGGAGGGACACTGAAGCCTTCTTT; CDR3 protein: CASSLAGRDTEAFF
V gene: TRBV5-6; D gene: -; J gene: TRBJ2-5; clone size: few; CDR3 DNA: TGTGCCAGCAGCTTGGGACACCCAGAGACCCAGTACTTC; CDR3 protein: CASSLGHPETQYF
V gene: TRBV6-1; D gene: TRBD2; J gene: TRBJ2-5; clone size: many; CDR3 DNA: TGTGCCAGCAGTGAAGCTCCTAGCGGGGGAAGAGAGACCCAGTACTTC; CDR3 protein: CASSEAPSGGRETQYF
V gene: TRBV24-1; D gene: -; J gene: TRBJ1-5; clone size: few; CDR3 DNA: TGTGCCACCAGTGATTCCCGGCATGATCAGCCCCAGCATTTT; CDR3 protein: CATSDSRHDQPQHF
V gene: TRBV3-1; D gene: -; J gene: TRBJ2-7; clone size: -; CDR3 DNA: TGTGCCAGCAGCCAAGATTGGACGTCTCGGTCCTACGAGCAGTACTTC; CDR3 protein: CASSQDWTSRSYEQYF
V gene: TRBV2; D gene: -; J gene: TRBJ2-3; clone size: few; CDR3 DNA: TGTGCCAGCAGTCCAACTAGCGGACAGGCAGATACGCAGTATTTT; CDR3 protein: CASSPTSGQADTQYF
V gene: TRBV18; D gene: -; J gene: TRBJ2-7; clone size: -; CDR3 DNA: TGTGCCAGCTCCGACGCCCGAAGTTCCTACGAGCAGTACTTC; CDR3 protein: CASSDARSSYEQYF
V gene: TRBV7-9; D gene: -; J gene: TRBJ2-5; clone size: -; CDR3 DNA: TGTGCCAGCAGGCCACCCGGGGGACAAGAGACCCAGTACTTC; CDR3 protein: CASRPPGGQETQYF
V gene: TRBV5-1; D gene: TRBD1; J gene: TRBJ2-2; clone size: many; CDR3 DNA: TGCGCCAGCAGAAGGGGGCGCTTGGACACCGGGGAGCTGTTTTTT; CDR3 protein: CASRRGRLDTGELFF
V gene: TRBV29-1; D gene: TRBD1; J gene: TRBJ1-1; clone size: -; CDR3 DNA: TGCAGCGTTGAAGTTACAGGGGCTGGGACTGAAGCTTTCTTT; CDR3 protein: CSVEVTGAGTEAFF
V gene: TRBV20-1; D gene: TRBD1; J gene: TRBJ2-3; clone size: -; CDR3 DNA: TGCAGTGCAGACAGGGGCGGCGATACGCAGTATTTT; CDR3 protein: CSADRGGDTQYF
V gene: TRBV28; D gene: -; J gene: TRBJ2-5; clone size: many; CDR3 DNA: TGTGCCAGCAGTTTCTCCCTCTTGTACAGCCAGAAAGAGACCCAGTACTTC; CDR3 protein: CASSFSLLYSQKETQYF
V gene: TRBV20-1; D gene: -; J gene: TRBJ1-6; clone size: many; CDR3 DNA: TGCAGTGCGTCGGGGGACCCTAATTCACCCCTCCACTTT; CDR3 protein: CSASGDPNSPLHF
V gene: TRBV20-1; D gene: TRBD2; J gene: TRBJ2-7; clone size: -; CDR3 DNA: TGCAGTATATCGAGCGGGAGGTCCTACGAGCAGTACTTC; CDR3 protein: CSISSGRSYEQYF
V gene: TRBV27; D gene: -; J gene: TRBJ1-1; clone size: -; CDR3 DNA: TGTGCCAGCAGTTTAAGACGAGGTGAAGCTTTCTTT; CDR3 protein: CASSLRRGEAFF
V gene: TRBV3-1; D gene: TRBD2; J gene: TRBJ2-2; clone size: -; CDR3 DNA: TGTGCCAGCCGCGGACTAGCCACTAAGAACACCGGGGAGCTGTTTTTT; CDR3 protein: CASRGLATKNTGELFF
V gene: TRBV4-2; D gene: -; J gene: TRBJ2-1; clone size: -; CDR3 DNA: TGTGCCAGCAGCCAAGGAGGCAGCGGCAATGAGCAGTTCTTC; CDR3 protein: CASSQGGSGNEQFF
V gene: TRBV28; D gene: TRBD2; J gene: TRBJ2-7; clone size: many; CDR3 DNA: TGTGCCAGCAGCCGAGGCGGGACTAGCGTAGAGCAGTACTTC; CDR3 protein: CASSRGGTSVEQYF
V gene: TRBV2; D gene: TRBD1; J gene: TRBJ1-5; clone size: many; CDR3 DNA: TGTGCCAGCTCTTTTACAGGGGGCAATCAGCCCCAGCATTTT; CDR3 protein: CASSFTGGNQPQHF
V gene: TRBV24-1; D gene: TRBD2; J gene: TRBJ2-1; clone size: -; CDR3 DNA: TGTGCCACCAGTGATGCACTAGCGGGAGGGCCTGAGCAGTTCTTC; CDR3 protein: CATSDALAGGPEQFF
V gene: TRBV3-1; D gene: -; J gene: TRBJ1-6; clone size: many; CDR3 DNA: TGTGCCAGCAGCCGGCCGGTGGGAAGGGGGGAATCACCCCTCCACTTT; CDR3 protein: CASSRPVGRGESPLHF
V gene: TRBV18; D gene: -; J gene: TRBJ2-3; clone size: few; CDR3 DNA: TGTGCCAGCTCACCACGGCACCGCACAGATACGCAGTATTTT; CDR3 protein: CASSPRHRTDTQYF
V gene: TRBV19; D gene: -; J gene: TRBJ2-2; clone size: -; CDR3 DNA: TGTGCCAGTAGTATACTCCCTGCGAGCACCGGGGAGCTGTTTTTT; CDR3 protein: CASSILPASTGELFF
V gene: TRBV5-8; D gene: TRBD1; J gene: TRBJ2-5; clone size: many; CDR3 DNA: TGTGCCAGCAGCCCCGGACAGGAGGAGACCCAGTACTTC; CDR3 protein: CASSPGQEETQYF
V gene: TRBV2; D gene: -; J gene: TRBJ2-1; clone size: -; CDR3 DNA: TGTGCCACCCGATGGGGGCATGAGCAGTTCTTC; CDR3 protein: CATRWGHEQFF
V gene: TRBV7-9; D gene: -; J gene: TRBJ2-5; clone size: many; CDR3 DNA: TGTGCCAGCAGCCCCCCGGTGGGGAGGGAGACCCAGTACTTC; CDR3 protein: CASSPPVGRETQYF
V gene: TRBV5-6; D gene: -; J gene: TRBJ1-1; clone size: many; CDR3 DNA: TGTGCCAGCAGCTTGTACAGGGTCTTGACTGAAGCTTTCTTT; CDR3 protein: CASSLYRVLTEAFF
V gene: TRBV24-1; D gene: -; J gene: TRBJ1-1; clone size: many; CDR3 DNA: TGTGCCACCAGGGGGGTATGGAACACTGAAGCTTTCTTT; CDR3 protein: CATRGVWNTEAFF
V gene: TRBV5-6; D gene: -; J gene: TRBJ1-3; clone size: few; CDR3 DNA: TGTGCCAGCAGTCCCGGGTCTGCTACTGGAAACACCATATATTTT; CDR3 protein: CASSPGSATGNTIYF
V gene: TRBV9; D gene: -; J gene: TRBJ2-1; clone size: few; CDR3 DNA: TGTGCCAGCAGCGCCGGCCCGGACAATGAGCAGTTCTTC; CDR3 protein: CASSAGPDNEQFF
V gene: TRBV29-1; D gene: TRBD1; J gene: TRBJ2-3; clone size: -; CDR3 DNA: TGCAGCGTTGAAGAATTGATGGGACAGGGAGGCACAGATACGCAGTATTTT; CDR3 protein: CSVEELMGQGGTDTQYF
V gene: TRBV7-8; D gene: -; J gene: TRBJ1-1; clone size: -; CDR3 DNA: TGTGCCAGCAGCTTGGCAGGTAGTCTTGAAGCTTTCTTT; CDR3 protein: CASSLAGSLEAFF
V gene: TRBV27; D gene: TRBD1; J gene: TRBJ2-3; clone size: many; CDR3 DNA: TGTGCCAGCAGTCCTCAGGGGGCGATGACAGATACGCAGTATTTT; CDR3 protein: CASSPQGAMTDTQYF
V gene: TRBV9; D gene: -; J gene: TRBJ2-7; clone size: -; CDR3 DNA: TGTGCCAGCAGCGTATCTGTCGGGGGTGGCTCCTCCTACGAGCAGTACTTC; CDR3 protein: CASSVSVGGGSSYEQYF
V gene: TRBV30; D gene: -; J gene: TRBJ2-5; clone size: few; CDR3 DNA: TGTGCCTGGAGTGAGAGGGGGGAGACCCAGTACTTC; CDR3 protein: CAWSERGETQYF
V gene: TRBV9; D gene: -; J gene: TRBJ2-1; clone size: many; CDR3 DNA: TGTGCCAGCAGCGTAGGAGACTACAATGAGCAGTTCTTC; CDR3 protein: CASSVGDYNEQFF
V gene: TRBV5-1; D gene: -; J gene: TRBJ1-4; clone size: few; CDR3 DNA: TGCGCCAGCAGCTTGGTCGTCCGGGATAGCCGGGAAAAACTGTTTTTT; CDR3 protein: CASSLVVRDSREKLFF
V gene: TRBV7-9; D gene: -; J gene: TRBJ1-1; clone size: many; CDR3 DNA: TGTGCCAGCAGCCTCTCGACAGCTACTGAAGCTTTCTTT; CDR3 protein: CASSLSTATEAFF
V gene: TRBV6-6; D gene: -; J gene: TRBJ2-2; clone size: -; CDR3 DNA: TGTGCCAGCAGTAACTCGCGACGGGAAACCGGGGAGCTGTTTTTT; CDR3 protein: CASSNSRRETGELFF